The 19 T cell receptor beta chains given below trace back to one sample, sequenced in a study of cytomegalovirus exposure and HLA in healthy donors. It was with 60 Vbeta and 13 Jbeta primers that the PCR ran. The assay was immunoSEQ multiplex PCR, and TCRdb's table has in-frame clones only and misses some. The sample has under 300,000 clones, roughly 89% seen once. The sample consisted of PBMCs. These TCRs come from a man in his forties in good health and CMV-seropositive.

The rearrangement uses TRBV7-3 and TRBJ2-1; TRBD2 aligns across 8 bases. Per germline, CDR1 SGHTA and CDR2 FQGTGA. The CDR3 consists of 15 residues. Trimming at V came to 1 base and at J to 4 bases, leaving 3 bases not matched to a gene. The CDR3 loop is CASSLRASGYNEQFF. CDR3 in DNA: TGTGCCAGCAGCTTAAGAGCTAGCGGGTACAATGAGCAGTTCTTC.

V gene TRBV19 combines with J gene TRBJ2-5, with 7 bases that match TRBD1. From germline, CDR1 is LNHDA and CDR2 SQIVND (reference sequence). This CDR3 spans 13 amino acids. Trimming removed 4 bases from V and 2 bases from J; junction bases left unmatched: 1. The CDR3 DNA reads TGTGCCAGTAGTACGGACAGGCAAGAGACCCAGTACTTC. As protein: CASSTDRQETQYF. Complete variable domain (other parts from reference TRBV19 and TRBJ2-5): DGGITQSPKYLFRKEGQNVTLSCEQNLNHDAMYWYRQDPGQGLRLIYYSQIVNDFQKGDIAEGYSVSREKKESFPLTVTSAQKNPTAFYLCASSTDRQETQYFGPGTRLLVL.

For this clone: A read error may produce the germline difference seen at one junction end. The chain uses TRBV7-9 and TRBJ2-7; 9 nucleotides align to TRBD1. Germline values: CDR1 SEHNR, CDR2 FQNEAQ (reference sequence). This CDR3 spans 17 amino acids. CDR3 in amino acids: CSSSLAIYRGPRGEQYF. DNA of the CDR3: TGTTCCAGCAGCTTAGCAATTTACAGGGGGCCTAGGGGGGAGCAGTACTTC.

The chain has TRBV7-9 and TRBJ2-1, with a possible D match to TRBD2 (6 bases). Germline V gives CDR1 SEHNR, CDR2 FQNEAQ (reference sequence). V was cut by 3 bases and J by 3 bases, with 12 bases left in between. The CDR3 is made up of 15 amino acids. This CDR3 is CASSLGGNGYNEQFF. The CDR3 region has the DNA TGTGCCAGCAGCTTGGGGGGAAACGGCTACAATGAGCAGTTCTTC. Together with reference TRBV7-9 and TRBJ2-1, the CDR3 gives the full variable domain: DTGVSQNPRHKITKRGQNVTFRCDPISEHNRLYWYRQTLGQGPEFLTYFQNEAQLEKSRLLSDRFSAERPKGSFSTLEIQRTEQGDSAMYLCASSLGGNGYNEQFFGPGTRLTVL.

The J gene is TRBJ1-1, the V gene TRBV29-1; possibly TRBD1 for D (6 bases). The CDR3 loop spans 16 amino acids. CDR1 is SQVTM and CDR2 is ANQGSEA in the germline V gene. V lost 4 bases and J 1 base, leaving 19 bases between the germline ends. CDR3: CSVVGGAGDRNTEAFF. CDR3 coding DNA: TGCAGCGTTGTCGGTGGGGCAGGGGATCGGAACACTGAAGCTTTCTTT.

A single count supports this clone. The chain recombines TRBV7-6 with TRBJ1-2; 8 positions match TRBD1. This CDR3 is 15 amino acids long. The trim removed 4 bases at V and 0 bases at J, leaving 4 bases unmatched. CDR1 is SGHVS and CDR2 is FNYEAQ in the germline V gene. The DNA for the CDR3 is TGTGCCAGCAGCTGGACAGGGAAATCTAACTATGGCTACACCTTC. Amino acids: CASSWTGKSNYGYTF.

This clone has only a few counts. The chain combines TRBV21-1 with TRBJ1-6; the D call TRBD1 from the table was never checked on the DNA. TRBV21-1 is deemed a pseudogene. This CDR3 has 15 amino acids. In DNA form, the CDR3 reads TGTGCCAGCAGCAAAGAGGGGCAGGACCCGTCGCCCCTCCACTTT. This translates into CASSKEGQDPSPLHF.

The V and J genes are TRBV7-9 and TRBJ2-1; TRBD2 matches 8 bases. CDR3 length equals 16 residues. J lost 7 bases, V lost 5 bases, and 13 bases had no gene match. The germline V gene has CDR1 SEHNR and CDR2 FQNEAQ (reference sequence). This chain's CDR3 is CASSPKEIAGRNEQFF. Written as DNA, the CDR3 is TGTGCCAGCAGCCCGAAGGAGATAGCGGGAAGGAATGAGCAGTTCTTC.

This clone was counted a few times. The rearrangement links TRBV2 to TRBJ1-2, with a tentative D call TRBD1 (6 bases). V lost 6 bases to trimming and J lost 4 bases, with 12 bases between them. Germline assignment: CDR1 SNHLY and CDR2 FYNNEI. This CDR3 is built from 13 residues. The CDR3 coding sequence is TGTGCCAGCAGGGTACAGGGAGCCTATGGCTACACCTTC. Protein: CASRVQGAYGYTF.

This clone was recorded only once. V is TRBV15 and J is TRBJ2-7; the D gene is possibly TRBD2 (5 bases). Trimming shortened V by 1 base and J by 4 bases, and 14 bases separated the two germline ends. The CDR3 length is 15 residues. CDR1 is LNHNV and CDR2 is YYDKDF in the germline V gene (reference sequence). The CDR3, as DNA: TGTGCCACCAGCAGAGGGTCTACTAGTCGTTACGAGCAGTACTTC. Its translation is CATSRGSTSRYEQYF.

The chain joins TRBV5-4 to TRBJ1-2; a possible D gene is TRBD1 (5 bases). Trimming shortened V by 3 bases and J by 2 bases, and 14 bases separated the two germline ends. This CDR3 spans 15 amino acids. Germline CDR1 SGHNT, CDR2 YYREEE (reference sequence). As DNA, the CDR3 is TGTGCCAGCAGCTCGCCTCGCGGGGACAACTATGGCTACACCTTC. It yields the protein CASSSPRGDNYGYTF.

The V call is TRBV7-8, the J call TRBJ2-1; 13 nucleotides agree with TRBD2. The V gene's germline CDR1 is SGHVS and CDR2 FQNEAQ. The length of the CDR3 is 17 residues. J lost 10 bases, V lost 2 bases, and 11 bases had no gene match. CDR3 bases: TGTGCCAGCAGCTTAACCCGGACTAGCGGGAGCTGGTGGGAGCAGTTCTTC. Translating it yields CASSLTRTSGSWWEQFF.

The rearrangement joins TRBV5-1 to TRBJ2-3; tentatively, D is TRBD1 (6 bases). The CDR3 spans 16 residues. Germline lookup yields CDR1 SGHRS and CDR2 YFSETQ. Deletions cut 0 bases from V and 1 base from J, with 12 bases between. The CDR3 DNA follows: TGCGCCAGCAGCTTGGCCGTAGCAGGGGGCACAGATACGCAGTATTTT. It encodes CASSLAVAGGTDTQYF. Using reference TRBV5-1 and TRBJ2-3 for the parts outside the CDR3, the full variable domain is KAGVTQTPRYLIKTRGQQVTLSCSPISGHRSVSWYQQTPGQGLQFLFEYFSETQRNKGNFPGRFSGRQFSNSRSEMNVSTLELGDSALYLCASSLAVAGGTDTQYFGPGTRLTVL.

The chain employs TRBV18 and TRBJ1-5; no clear D gene. This CDR3 spans 15 amino acids. Germline V gene lookup returns CDR1 KGHSH and CDR2 LQKENI. The ends were cut back, 2 bases at V and 7 bases at J, with 15 bases in the middle. The CDR3 DNA follows: TGTGCCAGCTCACCAAGTACTCCGAGGTTACAGCCCCAGCATTTT. It encodes CASSPSTPRLQPQHF.

This sequence joins TRBV4-3 and TRBJ2-3; the match to TRBD1 covers 11 bases. Germline assignment: CDR1 LGHNA and CDR2 YSLEER. CDR3 length: 17 residues. Trimming removed 0 bases from V and 6 bases from J; junction bases left unmatched: 8. CDR3 amino acids: CASSQEDRGLFGDTQYF. The CDR3 nucleotides read TGCGCCAGCAGCCAAGAGGACAGGGGGCTCTTCGGCGATACGCAGTATTTT.

The chain has TRBV11-2 and TRBJ2-3; D is perhaps TRBD2 (5 bases). Trimming removed 1 base from V and 2 bases from J, with 10 bases in between. This CDR3 has 15 amino acids. Germline CDR1 and CDR2: SGHAT and FQNNGV. CDR3 sequence reads: CASSLVGIYTDTQYF. DNA for the CDR3: TGTGCCAGCAGCTTAGTCGGGATTTACACAGATACGCAGTATTTT.

The chain recombines TRBV11-3 with TRBJ1-1, with unresolved D. Germline values: CDR1 SGHNT, CDR2 YENEEA. Trimming cost V 4 bases and J 2 bases, with 8 bases left between them. The CDR3 consists of 13 residues. CDR3 DNA: TGTGCCAGCAGCTCCCTATCCAACACTGAAGCTTTCTTT. As protein: CASSSLSNTEAFF.

The chain has TRBV13 and TRBJ1-1; 9 nucleotides match TRBD1. Losses at the gene ends were 3 bases for V and 5 bases for J; bases not matched to a gene: 7. CDR3 length: 15 residues. Germline CDR1 is PRHDT and CDR2 is FYEKMQ (reference sequence). The CDR3 loop is CASSLPGQGKTEAFF. The CDR3 DNA is TGTGCCAGCAGCTTGCCGGGACAGGGAAAAACTGAAGCTTTCTTT.

V gene TRBV27 combines with J gene TRBJ1-1; 7 bases fit TRBD1. With 5 bases clipped from V and 7 bases from J, the junction kept 10 bases outside the gene matches. The germline V gene encodes CDR1 MNHEY and CDR2 SMNVEV (reference sequence). The CDR3 runs to 14 residues. The CDR3 loop is CASSRMGQILEAFF. CDR3 bases: TGTGCCAGCAGTCGAATGGGACAGATTCTTGAAGCTTTCTTT.